Included here is one TCR beta chain sequence, with context. What it binds is not known. Analysis merged second doses at about 4 or about 12 weeks. Germline V gives CDR1 SNHLY, CDR2 FYNNEI. The CDR3 extends over 16 amino acids. With V trimmed by 8 bases and J by 3 bases, 11 bases remained unmatched. This table comes from immunoSEQ multiplex PCR, and its TCRdb copy is limited to in-frame clones, with some not included. The sample includes approximately 140,000 clones, about 90% of them seen just once. These data originate in a study of T cell responses to AZD1222 COVID-19 vaccine. Whole-study results and caveats: The donor cohort was predominantly white British with a female majority, and clonal diversity may have been underestimated. No repertoire was sampled before or during the peak T cell response, only after it. At baseline, seropositivity was found in only six or seven AZD1222 recipients.

This clonotype was obtained from an adult who received the AZD1222 COVID-19 vaccine. This chain connects TRBV2 to TRBJ2-1; 9 bases are shared with TRBD1. Sequenced material: peripheral blood, taken 28 days after the second AZD1222 dose. The CDR3 reads CASDYTLDRGYNEQFF. CDR3 DNA sequence: TGTGCCAGCGACTATACCTTGGACAGGGGCTACAATGAGCAGTTCTTC.